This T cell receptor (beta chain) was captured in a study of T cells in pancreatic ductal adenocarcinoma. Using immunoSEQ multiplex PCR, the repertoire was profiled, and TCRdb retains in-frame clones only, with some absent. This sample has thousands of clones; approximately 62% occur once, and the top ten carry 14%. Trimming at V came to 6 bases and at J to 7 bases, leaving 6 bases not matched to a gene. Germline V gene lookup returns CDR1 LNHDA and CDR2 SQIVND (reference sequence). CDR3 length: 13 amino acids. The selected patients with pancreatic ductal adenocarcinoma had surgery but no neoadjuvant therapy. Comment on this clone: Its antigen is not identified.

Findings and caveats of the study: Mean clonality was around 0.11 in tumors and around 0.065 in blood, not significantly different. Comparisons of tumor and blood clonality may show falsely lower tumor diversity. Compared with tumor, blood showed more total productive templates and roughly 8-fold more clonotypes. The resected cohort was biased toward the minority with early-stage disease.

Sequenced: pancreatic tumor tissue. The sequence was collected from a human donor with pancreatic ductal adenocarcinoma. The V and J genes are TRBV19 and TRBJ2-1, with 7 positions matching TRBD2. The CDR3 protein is CASRVGGNNEQFF. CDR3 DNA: TGTGCCAGTAGGGTCGGGGGGAATAATGAGCAGTTCTTC.